This T cell receptor beta chain was sequenced for a study of control samples from healthy donors and cancer patients. From germline, CDR1 is MNHEY and CDR2 SMNVEV (reference sequence). V was trimmed by 2 bases and J by 6 bases, leaving 17 bases between them. The CDR3 totals 16 residues. Clones were sequenced by immunoSEQ multiplex PCR, and TCRdb holds only the in-frame ones, with some missing. The sample includes 150,000 to 200,000 clones, 90% of them seen just once. The sequence was obtained from a woman aged 45-65 years in good health. The sample consisted of blood. The gene calls are TRBV27 and TRBJ2-1; D is ambiguous. The CDR3 reads CASSLPQARFGNEQFF. In DNA form, the CDR3 reads TGTGCCAGCAGTTTACCTCAAGCCCGTTTCGGCAATGAGCAGTTCTTC.